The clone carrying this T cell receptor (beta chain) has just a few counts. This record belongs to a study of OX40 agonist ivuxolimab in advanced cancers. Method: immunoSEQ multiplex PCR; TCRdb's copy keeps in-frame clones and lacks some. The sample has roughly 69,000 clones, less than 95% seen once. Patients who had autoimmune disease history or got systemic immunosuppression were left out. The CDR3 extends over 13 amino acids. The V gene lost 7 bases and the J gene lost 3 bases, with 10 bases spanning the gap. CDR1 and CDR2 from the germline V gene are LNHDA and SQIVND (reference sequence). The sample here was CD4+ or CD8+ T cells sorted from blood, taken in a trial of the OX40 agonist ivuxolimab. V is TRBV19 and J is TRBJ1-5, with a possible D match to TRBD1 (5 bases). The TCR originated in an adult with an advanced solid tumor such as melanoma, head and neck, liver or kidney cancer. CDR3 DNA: TGTGCCAGTACGCGACAGATCAATCAGCCCCAGCATTTT. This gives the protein CASTRQINQPQHF.